This entry describes one TCR beta chain. The data originate from a study of blood T cell repertoires in COVID-19. For the study at large: There were acute and convalescent COVID-19 samples, and they came from the United States, Italy and Spain. From T cells, B-cell-depleted T cells, or PBMCs came the material, which was cDNA or gDNA.

CDR3 length equals 16 residues. Trimming cost V 4 bases and J 2 bases; bases outside gene matches: 6. Germline V gene data show CDR1 as SGDLS and CDR2 as YYNGEE. In the original processing: Estimates of nucleated cell counts were drawn from the amplification of reference gene primers. Clones were read by immunoSEQ multiplex PCR, and TCRdb kept only the in-frame ones, dropping some. V and J calls and clone size follow that table, whereas D and trimming were derived from the DNA. The sample has around 200,000 clones, about 83% seen once. The specimen was peripheral blood. The TCR was taken from a woman aged 18 to 35 who had recovered from COVID-19. This chain uses TRBV9 with TRBJ2-3, with 11 bases aligning to TRBD2. The CDR3 DNA reads TGTGCCAGCAGCCTCACTAGCGGGGGACCCACAGATACGCAGTATTTT. The encoded protein is CASSLTSGGPTDTQYF.